This T cell receptor (beta chain) was sequenced during a study of blood T cell repertoires in COVID-19. Study overall: Some COVID-19 samples were acute and others convalescent; all came from the United States, Italy and Spain. PBMCs, B-cell-depleted T cells, or T cells were the source of the cDNA or gDNA that made up the material.

As originally analysed: Estimation of nucleated cell counts relied on the amplification of reference gene primers. The assay was immunoSEQ multiplex PCR, and TCRdb's table has in-frame clones only and misses some. V, J and clone size are those of that table, while D and trimming were read from the DNA. The sample holds around 170,000 clones; about 86% are singletons and the top ten take 7% to 10%. Germline CDR1 reads SGHDT; CDR2 reads YYEEEE. Trimming cost V 0 bases and J 4 bases; bases outside gene matches: 4. The CDR3 sequence is 16 residues long. The chain joins TRBV5-6 to TRBJ2-7; 13 positions agree with TRBD2. This clonotype originated in a man in his fifties with active or convalescent COVID-19. Sequenced: peripheral blood. CDR3 amino acids: CASSLGLAGGEYEQYF. The CDR3 DNA is TGTGCCAGCAGCTTGGGACTAGCGGGGGGTGAGTACGAGCAGTACTTC. Together with reference TRBV5-6 and TRBJ2-7, the CDR3 gives the full variable domain: DAGVTQSPTHLIKTRGQQVTLRCSPKSGHDTVSWYQQALGQGPQFIFQYYEEEERQRGNFPDRFSGHQFPNYSSELNVNALLLGDSALYLCASSLGLAGGEYEQYFGPGTRLTVT.